This TCR beta chain was captured by sequencing in a study of blood T cell repertoires in COVID-19. Study-wide background: Sites across the United States, Italy and Spain contributed samples from acute and convalescent COVID-19. Sources were T cells, B-cell-depleted T cells, or PBMCs; the material itself was cDNA or gDNA.

In the authors' methods: Nucleated cell number was recorded as an estimate derived from reference gene primer amplification. The protocol was immunoSEQ multiplex PCR, while the TCRdb copy is restricted to in-frame clones and leaves out a portion. The D gene and trimming were derived from the DNA, and the V and J assignments and clone size from that table. Here the sample spans about 8,700 clones, 86% being singletons. In this sample, this clone turned up once. This CDR3 contains 15 residues. Germline V gene data show CDR1 as KGHDR and CDR2 as SFDVKD. V gave up 10 bases and J gave up 4 bases; unmatched junction bases: 11.

V usage is TRBV24-1 and J usage is TRBJ1-5, with 8 bases identical to TRBD1. Source material: peripheral blood. The clonotype comes from a human donor with active COVID-19. The donor label of this sample is uncertain. The CDR3 loop reads CATRNPDRANQPQHF. Written as DNA, the CDR3 is TGTGCCACAAGGAATCCGGACAGGGCGAATCAGCCCCAGCATTTT.